One sample yielded the 26 T cell receptor beta chains listed below, sequenced in a study of identical twins. Via MiXCR, TCRdb re-called the 5' RACE reads, giving one row per CDR3 protein. The sample lists around 1.7 million distinct CDR3 sequences, 25% to 35% occurring once. Sequenced input: cord blood. Source of these receptors: a newborn girl in good health.

The chain links TRBV7-8 to TRBJ2-3; tentatively, D is TRBD2 (5 bases). This CDR3 has 18 residues. Trimming removed 0 bases at V and 9 bases at J, with 25 bases between. The V gene's germline CDR1 is SGHVS and CDR2 FQNEAQ. CDR3 bases: TGTGCCAGCAGCTTAGCTTTCGCCCCTAGCAACCCTCTTTCGACGCAGTATTTT. Its translation: CASSLAFAPSNPLSTQYF.

The V and J genes are TRBV6-6 and TRBJ1-1; D is unclear. The CDR3 is 17 residues long. V lost 2 bases and J lost 0, with 16 bases in between. CDR1 is MNHNY and CDR2 is SVGAGI in the germline V gene (reference sequence). This CDR3 reads CASSYLLGSVMNTEAFF. CDR3 nucleotide sequence: TGTGCCAGCAGTTACCTGTTGGGGTCGGTTATGAACACTGAAGCTTTCTTT.

This clonotype was recorded many times. The chain couples TRBV27 to TRBJ2-5; TRBD2 matches 8 bases. After removal of 5 bases from V and 4 bases from J, the junction contained 6 bases not matched to a gene. This CDR3 has 14 residues. Germline lookup yields CDR1 MNHEY and CDR2 SMNVEV (reference sequence). This chain's CDR3 is CASSPGTRGETQYF. The CDR3 DNA is TGTGCCAGCAGTCCGGGGACTAGGGGAGAGACCCAGTACTTC.

Only a few counts were recorded for this clonotype. The chain recombines TRBV4-1 with TRBJ1-2; no reliable D call. Germline-derived CDR1 and CDR2 are MGHRA and YSYEKL. The CDR3 loop spans 14 amino acids. The V end lost 0 bases, the J end lost 4 bases, and 9 bases lay between the germline ends. CDR3: CASSQDWAGYGYTF. The CDR3 bases are TGCGCCAGCAGCCAAGATTGGGCAGGCTATGGCTACACCTTC.

This clonotype was detected only a few times. The V and J genes are TRBV29-1 and TRBJ2-1; TRBD2 is a possible D gene (6 bases). V gave up 3 bases and J gave up 8 bases, with 14 bases separating them. The germline V gene encodes CDR1 SQVTM and CDR2 ANQGSEA. This CDR3 contains 13 residues. CDR3 nucleotides: TGCAGCGTTGAGGGACTGCCTTTCGATGAGCAGTTCTTC. This encodes CSVEGLPFDEQFF.

The chain carries TRBV6-1 and TRBJ2-7, with D tentatively TRBD1 (6 bases). The CDR3 has 14 residues. With 2 bases removed from V and 3 bases from J, the gap between germline ends came to 11 bases. Germline V gene sequence: CDR1 MNHNS, CDR2 SASEGT. The CDR3 here is CASSEHRVGYEQYF. DNA for the CDR3: TGTGCCAGCAGTGAACACAGGGTTGGCTACGAGCAGTACTTC.

The J gene is TRBJ1-1, the V gene TRBV6-2 or TRBV6-3, with 7 bases that match TRBD1. CDR1 is MNHEY and CDR2 is SVGEGT in the germline V gene. The J segment lost 0 bases and the V segment lost 3 bases, leaving 10 bases of the junction unmatched. The length of the CDR3 is 17 residues. CDR3 nucleotides: TGTGCCAGCAGTTATCCCCCCGACAGGGTACTGAACACTGAAGCTTTCTTT. Protein product: CASSYPPDRVLNTEAFF.

The chain couples TRBV6-6 to TRBJ1-2, with D uncertain. V was shortened by 7 bases and J by 2 bases, with 14 bases between the two germline ends. Germline loops: CDR1 MNHNY, CDR2 SVGAGI (reference sequence). CDR3 size: 14 residues. The CDR3 sequence: CASTSQQLNYGYTF. The CDR3 coding sequence is TGTGCCAGCACCTCCCAACAGTTAAACTATGGCTACACCTTC.

This clonotype was seen more than once but under ten times. The V and J genes are TRBV20-1 and TRBJ1-5, with 11 positions matching TRBD1. This CDR3 is 17 amino acids long. Germline CDR1 is DFQATT and CDR2 is SNEGSKA (reference sequence). With V trimmed by 5 bases and J by 0 bases, 9 bases remained unmatched. CDR3 amino acids: CSAGGQGASYSNQPQHF. Here the CDR3 DNA reads TGCAGTGCTGGAGGACAGGGGGCTTCGTATAGCAATCAGCCCCAGCATTTT.

CDR3 nucleotides: TGTGCCAGCAGCGTAGGGAGCGGGGTGAGCACAGATACGCAGTATTTT. Its protein product is CASSVGSGVSTDTQYF. The genes are TRBV9 and TRBJ2-3, with 7 bases matching TRBD2. This CDR3 comprises 16 residues. From germline, CDR1 is SGDLS and CDR2 YYNGEE. The J segment lost 0 bases and the V segment lost 0 bases, leaving 4 bases of the junction unmatched.

This chain connects TRBV6-5 to TRBJ2-7; a possible D gene is TRBD2 (5 bases). Deletions cut 0 bases from V and 3 bases from J, with 12 bases between. This CDR3 contains 15 residues. The V gene's germline CDR1 is MNHEY and CDR2 SVGAGI. The CDR3 coding sequence is TGTGCCAGCAGTTACTCGGCGGGTGCGGGCTACGAGCAGTACTTC. As protein: CASSYSAGAGYEQYF.

CDR3 in amino acids: CASSPTAKPTDTQYF. For the CDR3, the DNA is TGTGCCAGCAGCCCGACGGCGAAGCCTACAGATACGCAGTATTTT. The chain recombines TRBV5-6 with TRBJ2-3; D gene unclear. Trimming left V 4 bases short and J 3 bases short, with 15 bases between. From germline, CDR1 is SGHDT and CDR2 YYEEEE. This CDR3 has 15 residues.

The chain carries TRBV4-1 and TRBJ1-5; D unresolved. CDR3 length: 16 residues. V dropped 0 bases and J dropped 0 bases, with 9 bases sitting between them. Germline V CDR1 and CDR2: MGHRA, YSYEKL. For the CDR3, the DNA is TGCGCCAGCAGCCAAGAAGGGCAGTATAGCAATCAGCCCCAGCATTTT. Translation: CASSQEGQYSNQPQHF.

In the case of this clonotype: A junction end diverges from the germline sequence, so it may reflect a read error. The chain has TRBV10-3 and TRBJ2-4; weak D call: TRBD1 (5 bases). The J call is uncertain, as TRBJ2-5 better fits the DNA end. From germline, CDR1 is ENHRY and CDR2 SYGVKD. This CDR3 is built from 15 residues. The CDR3 DNA follows: TGTGCCATCAGTGAGTCTTGGGGCCGCCAAGGGACCCAGTACTTC. The encoded protein is CAISESWGRQGTQYF.

V is TRBV9 and J is TRBJ2-1; TRBD2 matches 8 bases. The better agreement between TRBJ2-7 and the DNA end casts doubt on the J call. This CDR3 is built from 18 residues. CDR1 and CDR2 from the germline V gene are SGDLS and YYNGEE. The CDR3 DNA follows: TGTGCCAGCAGCGTAAGTAGCGGGGCAACGGGGTCCTACAATGAGCAGTACTTC. Protein sequence: CASSVSSGATGSYNEQYF.

This clonotype was counted between two and nine times. The chain links TRBV3-1 to TRBJ2-5; tentatively, D is TRBD2 (6 bases). The ends were cut back, 7 bases at V and 3 bases at J, with 12 bases in the middle. Germline V gene lookup returns CDR1 LGHDT and CDR2 YNNKEL (reference sequence). The CDR3 runs 13 residues. The CDR3 DNA reads as TGTGCCAGCATGTGGCGGGGCGAAGAGACCCAGTACTTC. As protein: CASMWRGEETQYF.

The genes are TRBV9 and TRBJ2-3; 16 bases fit TRBD2. CDR1 is SGDLS, CDR2 YYNGEE, per germline. This CDR3 region has 21 residues. Trimming at V came to 0 bases and at J to 0 bases, leaving 10 bases not matched to a gene. The CDR3 spells CASSVGRGTSGRDISTDTQYF. In DNA form, the CDR3 reads TGTGCCAGCAGCGTAGGCCGGGGGACTAGCGGGAGGGATATTAGCACAGATACGCAGTATTTT. The full variable domain, rest sourced from reference TRBV9 and TRBJ2-3, is DSGVTQTPKHLITATGQRVTLRCSPRSGDLSVYWYQQSLDQGLQFLIQYYNGEERAKGNILERFSAQQFPDLHSELNLSSLELGDSALYFCASSVGRGTSGRDISTDTQYFGPGTRLTVL.

This clonotype was recorded a few times. The rearrangement joins TRBV29-1 to TRBJ1-1; a possible D gene is TRBD1 (5 bases). V lost 7 bases and J 0 bases, leaving 15 bases between the germline ends. The germline V gene encodes CDR1 SQVTM and CDR2 ANQGSEA. This CDR3 contains 14 residues. This CDR3 reads CSAGRQIMNTEAFF. CDR3 bases: TGCAGCGCCGGAAGACAGATAATGAACACTGAAGCTTTCTTT.

The J gene is TRBJ1-1, the V gene TRBV5-6, with 8 bases that match TRBD1. The CDR3 covers 14 residues. CDR1 and CDR2 from the germline V gene are SGHDT and YYEEEE. Trimming cost V 4 bases and J 3 bases; bases outside gene matches: 5. The chain's CDR3 is CASSPGGSYTEAFF. CDR3 nucleotides: TGTGCCAGCAGCCCAGGGGGCTCTTACACTGAAGCTTTCTTT.

This clonotype was counted once. CDR3 loop: CASSAASGGGELFF. For the CDR3, the DNA is TGCGCCAGCAGTGCGGCTAGCGGGGGCGGGGAGCTGTTTTTT. The gene calls are TRBV10-1 and TRBJ2-2; TRBD2 agrees at 10 bases. This CDR3 comprises 14 residues. The trim removed 4 bases at V and 7 bases at J, leaving 3 bases unmatched. The germline CDR1 and CDR2 sequences are WNHNN and SYGVQD (reference sequence).

This clonotype showed up many times. This chain connects TRBV29-1 to TRBJ2-1; TRBD2 agrees at 11 bases. From germline, CDR1 is SQVTM and CDR2 ANQGSEA. The CDR3 is 15 amino acids. Germline trimming cut 7 bases from V and 2 bases from J; bases unmatched to any gene: 7. CDR3 region: CSAGSGRVTYNEQFF. In DNA form, the CDR3 reads TGCAGCGCTGGTAGCGGGAGGGTAACCTACAATGAGCAGTTCTTC.

Turning to this clonotype: Mismatch with germline at one junction end may stem from a read error. The chain has TRBV12-3 or TRBV12-4 and TRBJ2-1, with D unresolved. The CDR3 has 13 amino acids. The CDR3 here is CASSRRLLNGQFF. CDR3 sequence (DNA): TGTGCCAGCAGTCGGAGACTCCTTAATGGGCAGTTCTTC.

This clonotype has only one observation. Written as DNA, the CDR3 is TGCAGTGCTAAAACGCTAGGCGATGAGCAGTACTTC. Translation gives CSAKTLGDEQYF. The gene calls are TRBV20-1 and TRBJ2-7, with no clear D. Germline CDR1 and CDR2: DFQATT and SNEGSKA (reference sequence). The CDR3 covers 12 residues. Between the trimmed V and J ends, which lost 4 bases and 7 bases, there was a span of 14 bases.

This clonotype has more than one count but fewer than ten. The V and J genes are TRBV5-1 and TRBJ2-1; 7 bases are shared with TRBD2. Germline values: CDR1 SGHRS, CDR2 YFSETQ. The length of the CDR3 is 15 residues. Trimming cost V 4 bases and J 6 bases; bases outside gene matches: 10. The CDR3 loop is CASSTFSGLTNEQFF. In DNA form, the CDR3 reads TGCGCCAGCAGCACTTTTTCGGGACTAACCAATGAGCAGTTCTTC.

This chain joins TRBV7-6 and TRBJ2-5; tentatively, D is TRBD1 (7 bases). Germline V gene lookup returns CDR1 SGHVS and CDR2 FNYEAQ. V lost 3 bases and J lost 11, with 19 bases in between. The CDR3 has 14 residues. This CDR3 is CASSLTGRSNEQYF. The CDR3 nucleotides are TGTGCCAGCAGCTTGACAGGGAGGTCAAATGAGCAGTACTTC.

The chain links TRBV9 to TRBJ2-1; 7 nucleotides agree with TRBD1. The CDR3 runs 17 residues. Germline CDR1 is SGDLS and CDR2 is YYNGEE. V lost 3 bases, J lost 3 bases, and 12 bases stayed unmatched. CDR3 protein: CASSGLSKGARYNEQFF. CDR3 nucleotide sequence: TGTGCCAGCAGCGGGCTTTCTAAGGGGGCGCGCTACAATGAGCAGTTCTTC.